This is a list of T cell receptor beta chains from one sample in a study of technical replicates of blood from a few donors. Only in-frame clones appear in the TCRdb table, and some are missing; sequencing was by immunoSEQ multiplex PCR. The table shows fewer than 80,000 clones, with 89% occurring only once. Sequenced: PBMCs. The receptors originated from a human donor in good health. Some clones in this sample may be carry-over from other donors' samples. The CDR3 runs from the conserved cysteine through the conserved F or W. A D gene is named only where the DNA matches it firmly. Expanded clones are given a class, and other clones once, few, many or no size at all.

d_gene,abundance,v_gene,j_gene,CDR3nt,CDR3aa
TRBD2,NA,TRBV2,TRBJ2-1,TGTGCCAGCAGTGATACGGGACTAGCGGGGGGGCCCAATGAGCAGTTCTTC,CASSDTGLAGGPNEQFF
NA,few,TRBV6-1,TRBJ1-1,TGTGCCAGCAGTATACCAACAGGGTCCACTGAAGCTTTCTTT,CASSIPTGSTEAFF
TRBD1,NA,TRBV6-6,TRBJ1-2,TGTGCCAGCAGCGGACAGGGGGACTTTGGGAACTATGGCTACACCTTC,CASSGQGDFGNYGYTF
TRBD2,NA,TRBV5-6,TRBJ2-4,TGTGCCAGCAGCTTGGCCGTCGGGGGGGTAGGGTACATTCAGTACTTC,CASSLAVGGVGYIQYF
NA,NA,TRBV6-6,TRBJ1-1,TGTGCCAGCAGGCAAGGAGGCAGGGGTGTCACTGAAGCTTTCTTT,CASRQGGRGVTEAFF
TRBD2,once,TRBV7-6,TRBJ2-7,TGTGCCAGCAGTTCCACTAGCGGGGGCTCCTACGAGCAGTACTTC,CASSSTSGGSYEQYF
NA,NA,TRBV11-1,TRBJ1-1,TGTGCCAGCAGCAGACAGGAAAACACTGAAGCTTTCTTT,CASSRQENTEAFF
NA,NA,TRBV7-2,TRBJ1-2,TGTGCCAGCAGCTCCCCCACGCGGGTGGCTCGGGGGGGCTACACCTTC,CASSSPTRVARGGYTF
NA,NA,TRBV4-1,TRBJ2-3,TGCGCCAGCAGCGTATTAAGAAGCGGCACCACAGATACGCAGTATTTT,CASSVLRSGTTDTQYF
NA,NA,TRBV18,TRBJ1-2,TGTGCCAGCTCTCGTCGAACGGGAGGAGACTATGGCTACACCTTC,CASSRRTGGDYGYTF
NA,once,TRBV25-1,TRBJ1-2,TGTGCCAGCAGTGAACTCCGGGACTCCGGAGGGGACTATGGCTACACCTTC,CASSELRDSGGDYGYTF
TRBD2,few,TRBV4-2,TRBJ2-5,TGTGCCAGCAGCCAAGATAGGGGCGGGGGGGGAGAGACCCAGTACTTC,CASSQDRGGGGETQYF
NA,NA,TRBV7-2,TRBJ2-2,TGTGCCAGCAGCTTAGTTTCAACCGGGGAGCTGTTTTTT,CASSLVSTGELFF
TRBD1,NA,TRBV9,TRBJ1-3,TGTGCCAGCAGCGTAGGGGGACAGGGGACCGGTGGAAACACCATATATTTT,CASSVGGQGTGGNTIYF
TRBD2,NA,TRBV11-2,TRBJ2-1,TGTGCCAGCAGCTTCCTAGCGGGGGGTAAAGGGAATGAGCAGTTCTTC,CASSFLAGGKGNEQFF
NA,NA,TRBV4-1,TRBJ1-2,TGCGCCAGCAGCCAGGTACCAAGCGGGGGCTACACCTTC,CASSQVPSGGYTF
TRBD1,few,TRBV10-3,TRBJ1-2,TGTGCCATCAGTAGGGACAGAGGCTATGGCTACACCTTC,CAISRDRGYGYTF
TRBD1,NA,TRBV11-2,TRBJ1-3,TGTGCCAGCAGCCCACGGACAGGGGCTGGAAACACCATATATTTT,CASSPRTGAGNTIYF
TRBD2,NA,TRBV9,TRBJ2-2,TGTGCCAGCAGCCCAAATTCGGGGGCGGGAGGGCCGTCCGGGGAGCTGTTTTTT,CASSPNSGAGGPSGELFF
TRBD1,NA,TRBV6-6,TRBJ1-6,TGTGCCAGCAGGACAGGGGAGTCACCCCTCCACTTT,CASRTGESPLHF
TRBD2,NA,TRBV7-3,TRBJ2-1,TGTGCCAGCAGCAGAACGAGCGGGAGGGCCCATGAGCAGTTCTTC,CASSRTSGRAHEQFF
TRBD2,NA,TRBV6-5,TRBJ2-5,TGTGCCAGCAGTCCTTCTAGGACTAGTGGAAAGACCCAGTACTTC,CASSPSRTSGKTQYF
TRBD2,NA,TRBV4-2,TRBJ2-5,TGTGCCAGCAGCCAGACTAGCGGGGACCTTTGGGAGACCCAGTACTTC,CASSQTSGDLWETQYF
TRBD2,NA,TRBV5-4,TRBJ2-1,TGTGCCAGCAGGACCTTAGCGGGAGGGAAATACAATGAGCAGTTCTTC,CASRTLAGGKYNEQFF
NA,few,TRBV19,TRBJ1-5,TGTGCCAGTAGTCGGTTCGCTCAGCCCCAGCATTTT,CASSRFAQPQHF
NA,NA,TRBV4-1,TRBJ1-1,TGCGCCAGCAGCCAAGATAAATGGGCAGGGATCGCTGAAGCTTTCTTT,CASSQDKWAGIAEAFF
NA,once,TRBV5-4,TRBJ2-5,TGTGCCAGCAGTGCGCCTGAGAAGATTGAGACCCAGTACTTC,CASSAPEKIETQYF
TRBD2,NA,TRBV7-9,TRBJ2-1,TGTGCCAGCAGCTTCCAGCGGGAGACTAATGAGCAGTTCTTC,CASSFQRETNEQFF
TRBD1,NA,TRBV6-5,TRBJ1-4,TGTGCCAGCAGTTACTCCTCGACAGGGCGAAATGAAAAACTGTTTTTT,CASSYSSTGRNEKLFF
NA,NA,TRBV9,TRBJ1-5,TGTGCCAGCAGCGTAGTGGCGGAGAGCAATCAGCCCCAGCATTTT,CASSVVAESNQPQHF